This TCR beta chain was observed in a study of T cells in Graves' hyperthyroidism and ophthalmopathy. Study background: Prior to any treatment, at the point of initial diagnosis, peripheral blood was collected.

A few counts support this clonotype. Its target is unknown. Notes on the study in general: In the blood, most expanded thyroid clonotypes above 0.001 appeared as well.

Each person with ophthalmopathy scored at least 3 on the Clinical Activity Score, reached NOSPECS grade 4 or higher, and had been ill under 3 months. Diagnosing involved the use of clinical symptoms, serum thyroxine and TRAb, thyroid ultrasound and orbital computed tomography. Trimming took off 1 base at V and 0 bases at J, with 15 bases between the two ends. The CDR3 extends over 17 amino acids. Germline CDR1 reads MGHRA; CDR2 reads YSYEKL. Researchers took RNA transcripts and amplified the TCR beta CDR3 regions from them. When the TCR CDR3 underwent first-round RT-PCR, the HTBI primer set was used. TCRdb passed the multiplex PCR reads through MiXCR, listing each CDR3 protein once. The repertoire holds about 600,000 distinct CDR3 sequences, more than 15% seen once, with around 3.5% in the top ten.

The sample consisted of blood. V is TRBV4-1 and J is TRBJ1-1; D gene unclear. The TCR was taken from a woman in her 40s with Graves' ophthalmopathy. The CDR3 DNA follows: TGCGCCAGCAGCCAAGGCGGGCGTCTGGGCATGAACACTGAAGCTTTCTTT. Its protein is CASSQGGRLGMNTEAFF.